This T cell receptor beta chain emerged from a study of shared clonotypes between healthy human individuals. The trim removed 3 bases at V and 2 bases at J, leaving 4 bases unmatched. Looked up from germline, CDR1 is SGHTA and CDR2 is FQGNSA. This CDR3 has 16 amino acids. Study results and caveats: Sequencing depth was expected to influence donor clonotype sharing.

Regarding this clone: Its antigen is still unknown.

Per the original data handling: ImmunoSEQ yielded junction-only sequences lacking quality scores, so filtering differed. Sequencing was performed with immunoSEQ multiplex PCR; in TCRdb, only in-frame clones are kept and a portion is missing. For V, J and clone size, that table is used; D and trimming come from the DNA. The sample lists around 430,000 clones, roughly 83% seen once, with over 10% in the top ten. The TCR sequence derives from a woman aged 40 to 55 in good health. Some clones in this sample may be carry-over from other donors' samples. V is TRBV7-2 and J is TRBJ2-2; TRBD2 matches 9 bases. Sequenced sample: PBMCs. CDR3 region: CASSFLAGPNTGELFF. DNA for the CDR3: TGTGCCAGCAGCTTCCTAGCGGGACCAAACACCGGGGAGCTGTTTTTT. Full variable domain (remainder filled in from reference TRBV7-2 and TRBJ2-2): GAGVSQSPSNKVTEKGKDVELRCDPISGHTALYWYRQSLGQGLEFLIYFQGNSAPDKSGLPSDRFSAERTGGSVSTLTIQRTQQEDSAVYLCASSFLAGPNTGELFFGEGSRLTVL.